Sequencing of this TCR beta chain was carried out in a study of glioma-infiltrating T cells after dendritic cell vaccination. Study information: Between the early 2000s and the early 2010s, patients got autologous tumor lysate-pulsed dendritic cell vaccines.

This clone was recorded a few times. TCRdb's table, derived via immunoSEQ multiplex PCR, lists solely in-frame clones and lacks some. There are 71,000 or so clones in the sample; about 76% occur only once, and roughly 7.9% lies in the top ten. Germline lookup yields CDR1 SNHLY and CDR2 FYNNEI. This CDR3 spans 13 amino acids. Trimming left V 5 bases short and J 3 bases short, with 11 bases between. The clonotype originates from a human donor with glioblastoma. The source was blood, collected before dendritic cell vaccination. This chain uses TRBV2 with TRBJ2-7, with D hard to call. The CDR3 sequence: CASSLGRNYEQYF. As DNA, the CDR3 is TGTGCCAGCAGTCTGGGCAGAAACTACGAGCAGTACTTC.